Each of the 25 T cell receptor beta chains below was sequenced from the same sample in a study of T cell repertoires in cytomegalovirus infection. TCRdb reprocessed the reads via MiXCR and lists one record per CDR3 protein. The repertoire has 200,000 or so distinct CDR3 sequences, roughly 19% of them found once; the top ten carry approximately 2.9%. The sample comprised PBMCs. Receptors originate from a human donor in good health (CMV status not recorded). Some clones in this sample may be carry-over from other donors' samples.

In this sample, this clonotype turned up many times. The J gene is TRBJ1-2, the V gene TRBV5-1; D is unclear. CDR1 SGHRS and CDR2 YFSETQ come from the germline V gene. This CDR3 has 13 residues. Trimming removed 1 base at V and 2 bases at J, with 6 bases between. DNA for the CDR3: TGCGCCAGCAGCTTGACATCGAACTATGGCTACACCTTC. This sequence encodes CASSLTSNYGYTF.

This clonotype has a count of ten or more. The gene calls are TRBV15 and TRBJ1-2; D gene unclear. Germline V lookup: CDR1 LNHNV, CDR2 YYDKDF (reference sequence). CDR3 length: 14 amino acids. With 1 base removed from V and 0 bases from J, the gap between germline ends came to 6 bases. Written as DNA, the CDR3 is TGTGCCACCAGCAGAGTCGACACTAACTATGGCTACACCTTC. It specifies CATSRVDTNYGYTF.

This clonotype was detected ten times or more. The gene calls are TRBV7-6 and TRBJ2-2; 7 bases align to TRBD1. CDR1 and CDR2 from the germline V gene are SGHVS and FNYEAQ. The V segment lost 1 base and the J segment 5 bases; nucleotides outside the gene matches: 4. There are 15 residues in the CDR3. CDR3 in amino acids: CASSLETGITGELFF. The CDR3 DNA reads as TGTGCCAGCAGCTTAGAGACAGGGATTACCGGGGAGCTGTTTTTT.

A remark on this clonotype: With a much larger clone just one base away, this may be a read error. CDR3 nucleotide sequence: TGTGCCAGCAGCCCGGGACGCCCAGATACGCAGTATTTT. Translation gives CASSPGRPDTQYF. V is TRBV7-2 and J is TRBJ2-3, with D perhaps being TRBD1 or TRBD2 (5 bases each). Per germline, CDR1 SGHTA and CDR2 FQGNSA. The length of the CDR3 is 13 residues. With 5 bases removed from V and 4 bases from J, the gap between germline ends came to 10 bases.

The chain joins TRBV29-1 to TRBJ2-3; a weak D match, TRBD1 (6 bases). Trimming cost V 4 bases and J 0 bases, with 8 bases left between them. CDR3 length equals 13 residues. CDR1 is SQVTM, CDR2 ANQGSEA, per germline. CDR3 coding DNA: TGCAGCGTTGGGACAGCAAGCACAGATACGCAGTATTTT. This translates into CSVGTASTDTQYF.

For this clonotype: A much larger clonotype is one base distant, so this may be a read error. The chain is built from TRBV6-8 and TRBJ1-6; no clear D gene. This CDR3 region has 14 residues. Germline-derived CDR1 and CDR2 are MNHGY and SAAAGT. The CDR3: CASGYGQPNSPLHF. DNA for the CDR3: TGTGCCAGCGGTTACGGTCAACCTAATTCACCCCTCCACTTT.

V is TRBV4-1 and J is TRBJ1-1; 7 bases line up with TRBD1. The V gene's germline CDR1 is MGHRA and CDR2 YSYEKL. Trimming removed 5 bases from V and 2 bases from J; junction bases left unmatched: 5. This CDR3 is 14 amino acids long. CDR3 sequence: CASSDRQGNTEAFF. CDR3 in DNA: TGCGCCAGCAGCGACCGACAGGGTAACACTGAAGCTTTCTTT.

The rearrangement uses TRBV20-1 and TRBJ2-5; TRBD1 matches at 7 bases. The CDR3 spans 14 residues. Trimming took 5 bases from V and 3 from J; bases not matched to a gene: 9. Germline CDR1 and CDR2: DFQATT and SNEGSKA (reference sequence). The CDR3 spells CSAEGARRKETQYF. DNA for the CDR3: TGCAGTGCTGAGGGGGCTAGACGTAAAGAGACCCAGTACTTC.

The chain combines TRBV7-2 with TRBJ2-3; TRBD2 agrees at 7 bases. Germline-derived CDR1 and CDR2 are SGHTA and FQGNSA. J gave up 4 bases and V 8 bases, and 18 bases lay outside the gene matches. CDR3 length: 17 residues. CDR3 in DNA: TGTGCCAGCGCTATGGGAGGGCGGGGAGAGGGTCCAGATACGCAGTATTTT. This translates into CASAMGGRGEGPDTQYF.

This clonotype showed up just a few times. The J gene is TRBJ1-1, the V gene TRBV5-4, with 7 nucleotides matching TRBD1. CDR3 length: 15 amino acids. The germline V gene encodes CDR1 SGHNT and CDR2 YYREEE (reference sequence). J was trimmed by 0 bases and V by 4 bases; bases with no gene match: 6. The CDR3 loop reads CASSAGTALNTEAFF. The CDR3 DNA reads as TGTGCCAGCAGCGCCGGGACAGCCCTGAACACTGAAGCTTTCTTT.

As concerns this clonotype: A clone one base away is much larger, so this may be a read error. The V and J genes are TRBV7-6 and TRBJ1-3; D ambiguous. Germline lookup yields CDR1 SGHVS and CDR2 FNYEAQ. The CDR3 is 15 residues long. The V and J ends lost 1 base and 2 bases respectively, with 9 bases between them. The CDR3 DNA reads as TGTGCCAGCAGCTTAGATCGGAGAGCTGGAAACACCATATATTTT. It yields the protein CASSLDRRAGNTIYF.

The chain has TRBV12-5 and TRBJ2-5, with 7 nucleotides matching TRBD2. Per the germline V gene, CDR1 is LGHNT and CDR2 is FRNRAP. This CDR3 region has 16 residues. V was clipped by 4 bases and J by 5 bases; unmatched bases: 13. CDR3 sequence (DNA): TGTGCTAGTGGTTCCACCGTGGGGAGGGGCCCGGAGACCCAGTACTTC. The encoded protein is CASGSTVGRGPETQYF.

The rearrangement uses TRBV6-6 and TRBJ2-2; D could derive from TRBD1 or TRBD2 (5 bases each). Germline V CDR1 and CDR2: MNHNY, SVGAGI (reference sequence). Trimming removed 7 bases from V and 2 bases from J, with 17 bases in between. The CDR3 is 16 amino acids. This CDR3 reads CASKGTLRHNTGELFF. The CDR3, as DNA: TGTGCCAGCAAAGGGACGTTGAGACACAACACCGGGGAGCTGTTTTTT.

The chain is built from TRBV15 and TRBJ2-7; possible D gene TRBD1, 6 bases. Trimming shortened V by 5 bases and J by 1 base, and 9 bases separated the two germline ends. The CDR3 has 13 residues. Germline CDR1 is LNHNV and CDR2 is YYDKDF (reference sequence). CDR3 sequence reads: CATSAGTSYEQYF. CDR3 DNA: TGTGCCACCAGCGCCGGGACATCCTACGAGCAGTACTTC.

This clonotype was counted at least ten times. The V call is TRBV7-2, the J call TRBJ2-7; D is ambiguous. V dropped 5 bases and J dropped 6 bases, with 8 bases sitting between them. CDR3 length equals 11 residues. CDR1 is SGHTA and CDR2 is FQGNSA in the germline V gene. Here the CDR3 reads CASSPLSEQYF. Written as DNA, the CDR3 is TGTGCCAGCAGCCCCTTATCCGAGCAGTACTTC.

The rearrangement uses TRBV6-5 and TRBJ1-2, with a possible D match to TRBD1 (6 bases). Between the trimmed V and J ends, which lost 6 bases and 8 bases, there was a span of 16 bases. The germline CDR1 and CDR2 sequences are MNHEY and SVGAGI. This CDR3 has 13 residues. For the CDR3, the DNA is TGTGCCAGCAGCTTAAAACAGGGTTGGGGCTACACCTTC. Protein sequence: CASSLKQGWGYTF.

The rearrangement uses TRBV11-2 and TRBJ1-1, with D possibly TRBD1 on 6 matching bases. The CDR3 sequence is 14 residues long. V was shortened by 0 bases and J by 6 bases, with 11 bases between the two germline ends. From germline, CDR1 is SGHAT and CDR2 FQNNGV. CDR3: CASSLDPRTAEAFF. The CDR3 DNA reads TGTGCCAGCAGCTTAGATCCCCGGACAGCTGAAGCTTTCTTT.

This clonotype came up many times. The rearrangement joins TRBV27 to TRBJ1-2, with 8 nucleotides matching TRBD1. The CDR3 sequence is 13 residues long. Trimming at V came to 3 bases and at J to 8 bases, leaving 5 bases not matched to a gene. The germline V gene encodes CDR1 MNHEY and CDR2 SMNVEV (reference sequence). CDR3 amino acids: CASSFWTGNGYTF. CDR3 DNA: TGTGCCAGCAGTTTCTGGACAGGGAACGGCTACACCTTC.

This clonotype has at least ten counts. The chain joins TRBV7-3 to TRBJ2-1; 8 nucleotides agree with TRBD1. The CDR3 loop spans 17 amino acids. The V and J ends lost 1 base and 3 bases, in that order; junction bases with no gene match: 8. Per the germline V gene, CDR1 is SGHTA and CDR2 is FQGTGA. The DNA for the CDR3 is TGTGCCAGCAGCTTAAACCCGCAGGGGGCTAGCTACAATGAGCAGTTCTTC. Amino acids: CASSLNPQGASYNEQFF.

CDR3 DNA sequence: TGTGCCAGCAGCAACGGAATGAGGGGCGCGGATCAGCCCCAGCATTTT. Protein product: CASSNGMRGADQPQHF. The V call is TRBV6-2 or TRBV6-3, the J call TRBJ1-5; a weak D match, TRBD1 (5 bases). The germline V and J ends were trimmed by 6 bases and 5 bases, with 20 bases remaining between them. The CDR3 contains 16 residues. CDR1 and CDR2 from the germline V gene are MNHEY and SVGEGT.

The table lists this clonotype with a few counts. V is TRBV6-5 and J is TRBJ2-1, with D possibly being TRBD1 or TRBD2 (5 bases each). V lost 1 base to trimming and J lost 12 bases, with 13 bases between them. The CDR3 extends over 13 amino acids. Germline V gives CDR1 MNHEY, CDR2 SVGAGI. CDR3 nucleotide sequence: TGTGCCAGCAGTTACTTAAAGGGACGGTCGCAGTTCTTC. Its translation is CASSYLKGRSQFF.

Worth noting for this clonotype: One base away lies a much larger clone, so this may be a sequencing read error. CDR3 sequence reads: CTSSQDGNTGELFF. The CDR3 DNA follows: TGTACCAGCAGCCAGGACGGGAACACCGGGGAGCTGTTTTTT. V gene TRBV7-2 combines with J gene TRBJ2-2; D is ambiguous. Per germline, CDR1 SGHTA and CDR2 FQGNSA. V dropped 5 bases and J dropped 1 base, with 8 bases sitting between them. The CDR3 totals 14 residues.

This clonotype was seen more than once but under ten times. The chain combines TRBV5-1 with TRBJ1-4; D is unclear. The CDR3 runs 14 residues. The V and J ends lost 4 bases and 7 bases respectively, with 14 bases between them. Germline V CDR1 and CDR2: SGHRS, YFSETQ. The CDR3 nucleotides read TGCGCCAGCAGCCCAGGACGGTGGCCTGAAAAACTGTTTTTT. Its translation is CASSPGRWPEKLFF.

V gene TRBV30 combines with J gene TRBJ2-6, with 8 bases matching TRBD1. The CDR3 totals 17 residues. Germline V gene data show CDR1 as GTSNPN and CDR2 as SVGIG (reference sequence). V shed 2 bases and J 3 bases; nucleotides not matched to a gene: 9. The CDR3 nucleotides read TGTGCCTGGAGTACCTGGGACAGGATGAATGGGGCCAACGTCCTGACTTTC. This gives the protein CAWSTWDRMNGANVLTF.

This clonotype turned up a few times. This rearrangement joins TRBV7-3 to TRBJ2-2; D possibly corresponds to TRBD1 (6 bases). The V end was cut by 5 bases, the J end by 9 bases, with 16 bases between. The CDR3 totals 14 residues. The germline V gene encodes CDR1 SGHTA and CDR2 FQGTGA. For the CDR3, the DNA is TGTGCCAGCAGCCCGACGACAGGATTCAGGGAGCTGTTTTTT. It encodes CASSPTTGFRELFF. The variable domain in full, completed from reference TRBV7-3 and TRBJ2-2, reads GAGVSQTPSNKVTEKGKYVELRCDPISGHTALYWYRQSLGQGPEFLIYFQGTGAADDSGLPNDRFFAVRPEGSVSTLKIQRTERGDSAVYLCASSPTTGFRELFFGEGSRLTVL.